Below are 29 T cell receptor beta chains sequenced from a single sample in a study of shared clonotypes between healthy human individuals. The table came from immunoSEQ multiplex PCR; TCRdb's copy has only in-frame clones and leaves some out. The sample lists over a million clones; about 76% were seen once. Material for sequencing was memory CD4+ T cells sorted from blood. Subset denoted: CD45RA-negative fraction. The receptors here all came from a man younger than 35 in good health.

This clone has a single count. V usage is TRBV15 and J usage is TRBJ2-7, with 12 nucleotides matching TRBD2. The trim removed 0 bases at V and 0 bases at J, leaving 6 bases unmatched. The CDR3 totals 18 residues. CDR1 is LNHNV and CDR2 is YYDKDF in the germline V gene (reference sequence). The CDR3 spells CATSRDGLAGRSSYEQYF. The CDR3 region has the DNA TGTGCCACCAGCAGAGATGGACTAGCGGGACGAAGCTCCTACGAGCAGTACTTC.

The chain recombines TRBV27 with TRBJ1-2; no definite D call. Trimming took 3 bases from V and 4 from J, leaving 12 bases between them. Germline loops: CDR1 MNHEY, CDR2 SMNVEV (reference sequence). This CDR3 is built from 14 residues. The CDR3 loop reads CASSLAGLGYGYTF. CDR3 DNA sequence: TGTGCCAGCAGTTTGGCGGGGTTGGGCTATGGCTACACCTTC.

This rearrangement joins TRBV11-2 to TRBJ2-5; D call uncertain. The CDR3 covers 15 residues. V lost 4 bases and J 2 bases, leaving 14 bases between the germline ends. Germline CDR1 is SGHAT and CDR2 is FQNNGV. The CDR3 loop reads CASSYSRVPQETQYF. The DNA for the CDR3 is TGTGCCAGCAGCTACAGCCGGGTCCCACAAGAGACCCAGTACTTC.

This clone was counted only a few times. For the CDR3, the DNA is TGTGCCAGTAGTGGACAGGGAAAAGGTGCTGAAGCTTTCTTT. Protein product: CASSGQGKGAEAFF. The V call is TRBV19, the J call TRBJ1-1; 8 bases map to TRBD1. This CDR3 comprises 14 residues. Germline V CDR1 and CDR2: LNHDA, SQIVND (reference sequence). Trimming took 5 bases from V and 6 from J; bases not matched to a gene: 8. The whole variable domain, filled in from reference TRBV19 and TRBJ1-1, reads DGGITQSPKYLFRKEGQNVTLSCEQNLNHDAMYWYRQDPGQGLRLIYYSQIVNDFQKGDIAEGYSVSREKKESFPLTVTSAQKNPTAFYLCASSGQGKGAEAFFGQGTRLTVV.

The CDR3 protein is CASRPTAATGELFF. The CDR3 DNA reads TGTGCCAGCAGACCAACGGCGGCGACCGGGGAGCTGTTTTTT. The rearrangement links TRBV6-1 to TRBJ2-2; no clear D gene. V lost 6 bases and J 5 bases, leaving 13 bases between the germline ends. Germline CDR1 is MNHNS and CDR2 is SASEGT. This CDR3 is built from 14 residues.

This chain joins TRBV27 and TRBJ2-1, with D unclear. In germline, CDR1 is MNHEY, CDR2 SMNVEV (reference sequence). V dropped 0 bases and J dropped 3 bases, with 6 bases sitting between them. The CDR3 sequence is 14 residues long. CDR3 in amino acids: CASSLSEIYNEQFF. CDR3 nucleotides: TGTGCCAGCAGTTTATCAGAAATCTACAATGAGCAGTTCTTC.

CDR3 in DNA: TGTGCCACCAGCAGGGGTGAGACCCAGTACTTC. Translation: CATSRGETQYF. The gene calls are TRBV10-3 and TRBJ2-5, with D possibly TRBD1 on 6 matching bases. Germline V gene data show CDR1 as ENHRY and CDR2 as SYGVKD. CDR3 length: 11 residues. V was cut by 10 bases and J by 5 bases, with 11 bases left in between.

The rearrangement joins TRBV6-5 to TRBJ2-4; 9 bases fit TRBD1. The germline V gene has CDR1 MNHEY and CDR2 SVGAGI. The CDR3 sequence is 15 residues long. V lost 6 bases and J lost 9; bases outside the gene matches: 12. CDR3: CASSPDRGFEGIQYF. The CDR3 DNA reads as TGTGCCAGCAGCCCGGACAGGGGATTTGAGGGCATTCAGTACTTC.

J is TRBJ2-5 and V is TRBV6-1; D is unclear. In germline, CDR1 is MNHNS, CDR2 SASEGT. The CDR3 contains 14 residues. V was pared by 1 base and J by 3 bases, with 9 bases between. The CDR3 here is CASSEGGWKETQYF. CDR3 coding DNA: TGTGCCAGCAGTGAAGGGGGATGGAAAGAGACCCAGTACTTC.

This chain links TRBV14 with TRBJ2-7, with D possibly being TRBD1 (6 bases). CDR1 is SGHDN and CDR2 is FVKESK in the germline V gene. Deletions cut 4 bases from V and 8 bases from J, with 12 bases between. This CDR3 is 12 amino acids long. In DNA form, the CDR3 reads TGTGCCAGCAGCCTTAACAGGGTTCAGCAGTACTTC. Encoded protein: CASSLNRVQQYF.

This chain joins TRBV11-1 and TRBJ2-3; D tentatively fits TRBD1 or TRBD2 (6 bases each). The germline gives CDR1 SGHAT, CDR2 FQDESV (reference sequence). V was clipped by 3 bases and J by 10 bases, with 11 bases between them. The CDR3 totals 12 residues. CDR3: CASSLNREAQYF. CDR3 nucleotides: TGTGCCAGCAGCTTGAACAGGGAGGCGCAGTATTTT.

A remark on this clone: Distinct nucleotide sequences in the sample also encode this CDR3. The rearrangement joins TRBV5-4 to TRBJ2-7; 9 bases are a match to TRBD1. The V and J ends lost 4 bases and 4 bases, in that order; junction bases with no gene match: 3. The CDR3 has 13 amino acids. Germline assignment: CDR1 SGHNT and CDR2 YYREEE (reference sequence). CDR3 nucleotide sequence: TGTGCCAGCAGCGCCGGGACAGGGTACGAGCAGTACTTC. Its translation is CASSAGTGYEQYF.

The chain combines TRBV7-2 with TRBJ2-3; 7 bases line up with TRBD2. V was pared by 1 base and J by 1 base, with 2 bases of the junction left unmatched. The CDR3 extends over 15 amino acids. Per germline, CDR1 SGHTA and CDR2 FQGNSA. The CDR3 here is CASSLGTSGTDTQYF. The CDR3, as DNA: TGTGCCAGCAGCTTAGGAACTAGCGGCACAGATACGCAGTATTTT.

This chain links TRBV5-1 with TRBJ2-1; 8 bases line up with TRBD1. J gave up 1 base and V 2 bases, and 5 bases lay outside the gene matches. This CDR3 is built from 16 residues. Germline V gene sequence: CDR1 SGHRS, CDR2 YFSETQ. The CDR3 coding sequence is TGCGCCAGCAGCTTTACCACAGGGGGGTCCTACAATGAGCAGTTCTTC. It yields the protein CASSFTTGGSYNEQFF.

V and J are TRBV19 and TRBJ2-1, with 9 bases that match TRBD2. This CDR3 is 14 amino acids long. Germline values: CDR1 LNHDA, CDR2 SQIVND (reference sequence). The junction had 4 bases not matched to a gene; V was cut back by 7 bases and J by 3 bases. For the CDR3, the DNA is TGTGCCAGTACGTGGCGGGGGGGCTACAATGAGCAGTTCTTC. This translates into CASTWRGGYNEQFF.

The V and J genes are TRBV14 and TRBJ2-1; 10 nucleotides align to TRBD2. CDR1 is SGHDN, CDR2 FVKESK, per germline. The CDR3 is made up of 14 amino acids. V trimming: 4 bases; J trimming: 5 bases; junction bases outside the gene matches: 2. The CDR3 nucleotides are TGTGCCAGCAGCCCTACTAGCGGGAACAATGAGCAGTTCTTC. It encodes CASSPTSGNNEQFF.

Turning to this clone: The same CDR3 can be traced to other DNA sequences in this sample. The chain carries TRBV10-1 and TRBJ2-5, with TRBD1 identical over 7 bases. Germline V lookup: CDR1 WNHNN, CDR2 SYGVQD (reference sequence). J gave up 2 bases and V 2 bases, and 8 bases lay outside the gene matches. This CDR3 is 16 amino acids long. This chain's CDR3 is CASSEGPSGGQETQYF. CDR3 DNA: TGCGCCAGCAGTGAGGGACCCTCAGGGGGTCAAGAGACCCAGTACTTC.

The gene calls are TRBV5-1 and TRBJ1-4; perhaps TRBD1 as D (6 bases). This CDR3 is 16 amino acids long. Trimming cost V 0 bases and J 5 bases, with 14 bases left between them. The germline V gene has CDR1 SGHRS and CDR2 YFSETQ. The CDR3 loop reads CASSLVATGQNEKLFF. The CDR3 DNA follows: TGCGCCAGCAGCTTGGTGGCGACAGGACAAAATGAAAAACTGTTTTTT.

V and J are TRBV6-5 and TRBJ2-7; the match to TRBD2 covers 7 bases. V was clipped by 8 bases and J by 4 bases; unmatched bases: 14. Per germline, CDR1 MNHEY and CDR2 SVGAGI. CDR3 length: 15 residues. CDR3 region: CASFPRWGGYYEQYF. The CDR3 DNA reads TGTGCCAGCTTCCCCCGGTGGGGGGGATATTACGAGCAGTACTTC.

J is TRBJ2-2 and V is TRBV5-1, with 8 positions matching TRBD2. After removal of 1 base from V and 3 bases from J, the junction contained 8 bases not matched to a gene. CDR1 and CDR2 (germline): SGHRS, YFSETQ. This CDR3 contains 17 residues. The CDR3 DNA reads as TGCGCCAGCAGCTTGTGGCCGGGGGGGCCCGACACCGGGGAGCTGTTTTTT. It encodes CASSLWPGGPDTGELFF.

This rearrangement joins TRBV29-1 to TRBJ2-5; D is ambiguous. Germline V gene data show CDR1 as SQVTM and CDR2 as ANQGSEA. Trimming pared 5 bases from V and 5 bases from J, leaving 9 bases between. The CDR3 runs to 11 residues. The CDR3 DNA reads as TGCAGCGTTCGGCCTGGGGAGACCCAGTACTTC. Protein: CSVRPGETQYF.

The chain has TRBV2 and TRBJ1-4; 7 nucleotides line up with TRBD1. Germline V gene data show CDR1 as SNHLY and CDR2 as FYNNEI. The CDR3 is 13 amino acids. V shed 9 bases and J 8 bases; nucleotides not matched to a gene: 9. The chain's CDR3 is CASTGAVGEKLFF. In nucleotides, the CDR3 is TGTGCCAGTACAGGGGCGGTAGGGGAAAAACTGTTTTTT.

CDR3 nucleotide sequence: TGTGCCAGCAGTTACTCGGAGGGTTCAGAGACCCAGTACTTC. The encoded protein is CASSYSEGSETQYF. The V gene is TRBV6-6, the J gene TRBJ2-5; tentatively, D is TRBD2 (6 bases). Trimming pared 0 bases from V and 4 bases from J, leaving 9 bases between. Germline V CDR1 and CDR2: MNHNY, SVGAGI (reference sequence). CDR3 length: 14 amino acids.

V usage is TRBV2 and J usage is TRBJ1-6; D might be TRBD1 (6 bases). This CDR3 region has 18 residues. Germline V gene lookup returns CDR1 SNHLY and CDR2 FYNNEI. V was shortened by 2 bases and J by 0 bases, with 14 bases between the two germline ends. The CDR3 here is CASSEWLGGSSYNSPLHF. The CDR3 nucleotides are TGTGCCAGCAGTGAATGGTTAGGGGGGAGCTCCTATAATTCACCCCTCCACTTT.

The CDR3 DNA reads TGTGCCAGCAGTCGTAGCGGGGTTTACGAGCAGTACTTC. It specifies CASSRSGVYEQYF. The rearrangement links TRBV6-6 to TRBJ2-7; 8 bases are a match to TRBD2. Germline trimming cut 5 bases from V and 4 bases from J; bases unmatched to any gene: 4. The length of the CDR3 is 13 residues. CDR1 is MNHNY and CDR2 is SVGAGI in the germline V gene (reference sequence).

Here the CDR3 DNA reads TGTGCCAGCAGCGCGACAGGGGAGCGCTATGGCTACACCTTC. Protein sequence: CASSATGERYGYTF. V and J are TRBV11-2 and TRBJ1-2; 8 bases match TRBD1. Germline V CDR1 and CDR2: SGHAT, FQNNGV. The trim removed 5 bases at V and 4 bases at J, leaving 6 bases unmatched. The CDR3 runs to 14 residues.

For the CDR3, the DNA is TGTGCCTGGAGTGCGGCGGTGGGCAATCAGCCCCAGCATTTT. Translating gives CAWSAAVGNQPQHF. The V and J genes are TRBV30 and TRBJ1-5; D remains unclear. V lost 1 base and J lost 2, with 9 bases in between. Germline lookup yields CDR1 GTSNPN and CDR2 SVGIG (reference sequence). The CDR3 length is 14 residues.

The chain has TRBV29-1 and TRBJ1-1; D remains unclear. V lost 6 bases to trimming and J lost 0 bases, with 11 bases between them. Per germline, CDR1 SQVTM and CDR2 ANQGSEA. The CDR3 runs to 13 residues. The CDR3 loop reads CSVLVIMNTEAFF. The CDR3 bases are TGCAGCGTCCTAGTCATCATGAACACTGAAGCTTTCTTT.

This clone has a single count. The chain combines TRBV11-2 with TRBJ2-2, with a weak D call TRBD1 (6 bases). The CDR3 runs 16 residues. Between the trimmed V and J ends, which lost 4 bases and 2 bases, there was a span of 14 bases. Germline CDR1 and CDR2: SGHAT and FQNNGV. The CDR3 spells CASSSFWDTNTGELFF. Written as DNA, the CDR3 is TGTGCCAGCAGCTCGTTCTGGGACACTAACACCGGGGAGCTGTTTTTT.